The 8 T cell receptor beta chains below were found in one sample sequenced in a study of vaccination and CD4 T cells after COVID-19. No antigen is known for these receptors. Scientists ran DNA taken from cultured CD4+ T cells through the Oncomine TCR Beta short-read assay for sequencing. Each CDR3 protein gets one entry after TCRdb re-called the PCR reads with MiXCR. The data hold more than 20,000 distinct CDR3 sequences, with over 25% observed a single time. Treatment: approximately 9-day PBMC culture with coronavirus spike peptide pools or control peptides (ViraFEST assay). Sequenced: cultured CD4+ T cells from blood. The receptors derive from a human donor with COVID-19.

V and J are TRBV28 and TRBJ2-3; 7 nucleotides agree with TRBD1. The CDR3 runs to 15 residues. Germline CDR1 and CDR2: MDHEN and SYDVKM. With 6 bases clipped from V and 4 bases from J, the junction kept 10 bases outside the gene matches. The CDR3 coding sequence is TGTGCCAGCAGCCCCACCCGACAGGGTTCAGATACGCAGTATTTT. It is translated as CASSPTRQGSDTQYF.

The chain has TRBV10-1 and TRBJ2-5; no firm D call. V dropped 5 bases and J dropped 3 bases, with 10 bases sitting between them. Germline assignment: CDR1 WNHNN and CDR2 SYGVQD (reference sequence). CDR3 length equals 13 residues. CDR3 loop: CASSPGLKETQYF. The CDR3 DNA sequence: TGCGCCAGCAGTCCGGGTCTAAAAGAGACCCAGTACTTC.

The chain uses TRBV5-1 and TRBJ2-7; 9 bases are shared with TRBD2. The CDR3 is made up of 17 amino acids. V lost 0 bases to trimming and J lost 0 bases; unmatched junction nucleotides: 7. The germline gives CDR1 SGHRS, CDR2 YFSETQ. CDR3 DNA sequence: TGCGCCAGCAGCTTGGATGGTAGCGGGGGAAGCTCCTACGAGCAGTACTTC. Its translation: CASSLDGSGGSSYEQYF.

This clonotype was seen more than once but under ten times. The CDR3 here is CAWRADRASGELFF. As DNA, the CDR3 is TGTGCCTGGAGGGCGGACAGGGCCTCCGGGGAGCTGTTTTTT. The chain employs TRBV30 and TRBJ2-2; 8 bases match TRBD1. This CDR3 is built from 14 residues. Trimming cost V 3 bases and J 6 bases; bases outside gene matches: 6. Germline V gives CDR1 GTSNPN, CDR2 SVGIG (reference sequence).

The rearrangement joins TRBV27 to TRBJ2-7, with TRBD1 identical over 7 bases. This CDR3 spans 15 amino acids. CDR1 MNHEY and CDR2 SMNVEV come from the germline V gene (reference sequence). The trim removed 3 bases at V and 2 bases at J, leaving 7 bases unmatched. Written as DNA, the CDR3 is TGTGCCAGCAGTTTGCAGCCGGGACAGACCTACGAGCAGTACTTC. Translated, it gives CASSLQPGQTYEQYF.

This clonotype was seen a handful of times. V and J are TRBV27 and TRBJ2-3, with D possibly matching TRBD2 (5 bases). With 7 bases removed from V and 4 bases from J, the gap between germline ends came to 15 bases. Germline CDR1 reads MNHEY; CDR2 reads SMNVEV (reference sequence). The CDR3 is 14 residues long. The CDR3 loop reads CASTPKTNSDTQYF. The DNA of the CDR3 is TGTGCCAGCACCCCTAAGACTAATTCAGATACGCAGTATTTT.

This clonotype appeared a few times. This rearrangement joins TRBV7-2 to TRBJ1-6, with 7 positions matching TRBD1. CDR1 and CDR2 from the germline V gene are SGHTA and FQGNSA. J was trimmed by 7 bases and V by 6 bases; bases with no gene match: 9. The CDR3 is made up of 15 amino acids. The CDR3 DNA follows: TGTGCCAGCAGTTACACAGGGGCAAGGAATTCACCCCTCCACTTT. This sequence encodes CASSYTGARNSPLHF.

This clonotype was seen more than once but under ten times. The rearrangement joins TRBV12-3 or TRBV12-4 to TRBJ1-5, with unresolved D. V was pared by 6 bases and J by 3 bases, with 12 bases between. The CDR3 has 14 residues. Written as DNA, the CDR3 is TGTGCCAGCAGGAGTCCCGGGAACAATCAGCCCCAGCATTTT. It yields the protein CASRSPGNNQPQHF.